This T cell receptor (beta chain) originates from a study of naive and memory T cell subsets. Whole-study findings and limits: Potentially, T cell activation and differentiation skew this RNA-based measurement.

This clonotype is classed as medium-sized. The antigen is not known. Germline V gene sequence: CDR1 SGHTA, CDR2 FQGNSA. Unmatched junction bases numbered 9, after V lost 5 bases and J lost 5 bases. The CDR3 length is 15 residues. The library had UMIs added by 3' ligation of an oligonucleotide to TCR cDNA. Reverse transcription used DNase-treated unsorted total RNA, aiming for roughly 1 to 1000 ng. The SP2 primer and nested alpha and beta constant region primers amplified ligated cDNA in four rounds. TCRdb independently ran MiXCR on the UMI-ligation and nested PCR reads; one entry per CDR3 protein. The sample includes some 26,000 distinct CDR3 sequences, roughly 5.2% of them seen just once.

The chain couples TRBV7-2 to TRBJ2-7; 10 nucleotides match TRBD2. The receptor's source is an adult in good health. Sequencing was carried out using blood. CDR3 nucleotide sequence: TGTGCCAGCAGCCACGAAGGAGCGGGAGGGAACGAGCAGTACTTC. As protein: CASSHEGAGGNEQYF.